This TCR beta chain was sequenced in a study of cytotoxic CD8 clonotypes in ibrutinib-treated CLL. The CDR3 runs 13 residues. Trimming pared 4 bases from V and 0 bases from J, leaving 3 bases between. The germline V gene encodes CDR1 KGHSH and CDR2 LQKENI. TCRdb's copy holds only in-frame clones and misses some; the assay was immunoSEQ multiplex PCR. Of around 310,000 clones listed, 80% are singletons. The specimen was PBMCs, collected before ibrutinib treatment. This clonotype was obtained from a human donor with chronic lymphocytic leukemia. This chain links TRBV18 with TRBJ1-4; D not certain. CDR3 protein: CASSRTTNEKLFF. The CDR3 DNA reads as TGTGCCAGCTCACGAACAACTAATGAAAAACTGTTTTTT.